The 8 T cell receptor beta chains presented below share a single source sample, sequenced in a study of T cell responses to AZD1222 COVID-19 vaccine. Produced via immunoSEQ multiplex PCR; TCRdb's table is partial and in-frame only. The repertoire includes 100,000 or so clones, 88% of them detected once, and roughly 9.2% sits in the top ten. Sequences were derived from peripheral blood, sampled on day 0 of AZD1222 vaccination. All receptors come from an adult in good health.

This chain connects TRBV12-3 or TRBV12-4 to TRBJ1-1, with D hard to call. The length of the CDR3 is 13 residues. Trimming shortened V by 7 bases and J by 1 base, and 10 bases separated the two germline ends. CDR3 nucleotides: TGTGCCAGCACCCCCAACAGGAACACTGAAGCTTTCTTT. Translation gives CASTPNRNTEAFF.

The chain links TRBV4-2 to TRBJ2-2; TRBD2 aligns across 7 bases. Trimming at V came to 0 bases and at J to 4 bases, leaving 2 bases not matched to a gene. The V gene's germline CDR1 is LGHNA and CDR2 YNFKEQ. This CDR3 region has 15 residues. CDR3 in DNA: TGTGCCAGCAGCCAAGATTCGGGGGGCACCGGGGAGCTGTTTTTT. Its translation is CASSQDSGGTGELFF.

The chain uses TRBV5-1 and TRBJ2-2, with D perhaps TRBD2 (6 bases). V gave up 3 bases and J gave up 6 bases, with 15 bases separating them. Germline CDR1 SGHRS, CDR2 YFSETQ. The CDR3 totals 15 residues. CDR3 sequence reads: CASSSGEAPSGELFF. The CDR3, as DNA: TGCGCCAGCAGCTCGGGGGAGGCCCCTTCCGGGGAGCTGTTTTTT.

The CDR3 DNA sequence: TGTGCCAGCAGTAAGCGGGGGCCTCTGGGCACAGATACGCAGTATTTT. Its protein is CASSKRGPLGTDTQYF. The chain combines TRBV7-3 with TRBJ2-3; 8 positions match TRBD2. V was clipped by 6 bases and J by 1 base; unmatched bases: 9. Germline-derived CDR1 and CDR2 are SGHTA and FQGTGA. The CDR3 length is 16 residues. The whole variable domain, filled in from reference TRBV7-3 and TRBJ2-3, reads GAGVSQTPSNKVTEKGKYVELRCDPISGHTALYWYRQSLGQGPEFLIYFQGTGAADDSGLPNDRFFAVRPEGSVSTLKIQRTERGDSAVYLCASSKRGPLGTDTQYFGPGTRLTVL.

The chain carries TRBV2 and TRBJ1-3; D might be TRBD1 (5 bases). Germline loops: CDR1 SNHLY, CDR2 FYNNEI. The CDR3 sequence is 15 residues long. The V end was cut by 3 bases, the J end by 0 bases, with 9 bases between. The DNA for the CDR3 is TGTGCCAGCAGTGAGCGGGGACTCTCTGGAAACACCATATATTTT. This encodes CASSERGLSGNTIYF.

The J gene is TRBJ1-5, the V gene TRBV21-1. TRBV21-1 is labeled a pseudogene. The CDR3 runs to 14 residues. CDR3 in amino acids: CASSILYSNQPQHF. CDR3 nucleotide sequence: TGTGCCAGCAGCATTCTTTATAGCAATCAGCCCCAGCATTTT.

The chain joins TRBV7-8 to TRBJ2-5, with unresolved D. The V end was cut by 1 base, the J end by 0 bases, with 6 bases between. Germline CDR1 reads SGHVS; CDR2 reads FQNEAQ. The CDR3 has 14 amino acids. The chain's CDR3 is CASSLVLYQETQYF. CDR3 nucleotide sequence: TGTGCCAGCAGCTTAGTTCTTTACCAAGAGACCCAGTACTTC.

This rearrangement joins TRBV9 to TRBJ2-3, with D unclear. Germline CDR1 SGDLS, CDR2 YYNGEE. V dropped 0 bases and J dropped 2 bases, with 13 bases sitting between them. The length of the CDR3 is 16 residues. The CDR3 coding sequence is TGTGCCAGCAGCGTAGCTGGCTCGCGGAACACAGATACGCAGTATTTT. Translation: CASSVAGSRNTDTQYF.